Sequencing of this T cell receptor (beta chain) was carried out in a study of regulatory T cells in long-lasting Graves disease. According to the study, TCR beta libraries were built with iRepertoire HTBI primers and CDR3-region Arm-PCR. Each CDR3 protein is one row after TCRdb ran MiXCR on the multiplex PCR reads. The table records 700,000 or so distinct CDR3 sequences, about 30% of them present only once. Specified time point: persistent/refractory GD, antithyroid drugs over 5 years with positive TRAb. The TCR library used RNA extracted from PBMCs. The TCR comes from a female donor with Graves disease. Sequencing was performed on peripheral blood mononuclear cells (PBMCs), taken when the disease was refractory, from a patient treated with antithyroid drugs.

The CDR3 here is CASSITGTLEAFF. CDR3 nucleotide sequence: TGTGCCAGTAGTATTACCGGGACACTTGAAGCTTTCTTT. The chain employs TRBV19 and TRBJ1-1; a weak D match, TRBD1 (6 bases). The V and J ends lost 3 bases and 7 bases respectively, with 12 bases between them. CDR3 size: 13 residues. Germline values: CDR1 LNHDA, CDR2 SQIVND (reference sequence).